Presented here are 3 T cell receptor beta chains from one specimen sequenced in a study of control samples from healthy donors and cancer patients. The repertoire was sequenced with immunoSEQ multiplex PCR; TCRdb's copy has only in-frame clones and lacks some. This table holds 110,000 or so clones, approximately 90% found once. Source material: blood. Receptors were obtained from a human donor in good health. The donor label of this sample is uncertain.

The V call is TRBV27, the J call TRBJ1-1; 9 nucleotides match TRBD1. V shed 5 bases, J shed 3 bases, and the junction held 7 bases outside the gene matches. Per germline, CDR1 MNHEY and CDR2 SMNVEV (reference sequence). This CDR3 has 15 residues. CDR3 nucleotides: TGTGCCAGCAGTCCTACAGGGGGCGAGGACACTGAAGCTTTCTTT. This translates into CASSPTGGEDTEAFF.

As DNA, the CDR3 is TGTGCCAGCAGCTCCAAGGGACACACAGATACGCAGTATTTT. Protein product: CASSSKGHTDTQYF. This sequence joins TRBV7-9 and TRBJ2-3, with D maybe TRBD1 (6 bases). V lost 4 bases to trimming and J lost 2 bases, with 10 bases between them. The CDR3 covers 14 residues. Germline V gene data show CDR1 as SEHNR and CDR2 as FQNEAQ (reference sequence). Looking up the rest from reference TRBV7-9 and TRBJ2-3 gives the full variable domain: DTGVSQNPRHKITKRGQNVTFRCDPISEHNRLYWYRQTLGQGPEFLTYFQNEAQLEKSRLLSDRFSAERPKGSFSTLEIQRTEQGDSAMYLCASSSKGHTDTQYFGPGTRLTVL.

The chain employs TRBV10-3 and TRBJ1-1; D is unresolved. Trimming left V 6 bases short and J 1 base short, with 9 bases between. The CDR3 loop spans 13 amino acids. Germline CDR1 is ENHRY and CDR2 is SYGVKD. CDR3 region: CAIRDGKNTEAFF. DNA for the CDR3: TGTGCCATCAGGGACGGTAAGAACACTGAAGCTTTCTTT.